A selection of T cell receptor beta chains follows, all from one sample in a study of T cell clones after liver transplantation. TCRdb keeps only in-frame clones here, not all; method: immunoSEQ multiplex PCR. The table lists around 60,000 clones, roughly two thirds of them singletons. The material sequenced was CD4+ T cells from blood, taken before liver transplant. The receptors shown here come from a human donor who received a liver transplant. Each CDR3 is given with its conserved first and last residue. The D gene is left open where the match is weak. Size values are once, few and many counts, or a class for expanded clones, and some rows have none.

size: -
D: TRBD1
J: TRBJ2-7
V: TRBV10-3
DNA: TGTGCCATCTCCGGGACAGCATACGAGCAGTACTTC
CDR3: CAISGTAYEQYF

size: -
D: -
J: TRBJ2-5
V: TRBV11-2
DNA: TGTGCCAGCAGTCGGGACTCTCAAGAGACCCAGTACTTC
CDR3: CASSRDSQETQYF

size: -
D: -
J: TRBJ1-2
V: TRBV5-8
DNA: TGTGCCAGCAGCTTGATGGAGCGCGGCTACACCTTC
CDR3: CASSLMERGYTF

size: -
D: -
J: TRBJ1-5
V: TRBV6-1
DNA: TGTGCCAGCAGCTACGTCGGCAGGGCCCATCAGCCCCAGCATTTT
CDR3: CASSYVGRAHQPQHF

size: -
D: TRBD1
J: TRBJ2-1
V: TRBV6-1
DNA: TGTGCCAGCAGTAGGACAGGGGGGAATGAGCAGTTCTTC
CDR3: CASSRTGGNEQFF

size: -
D: TRBD2
J: TRBJ2-5
V: TRBV29-1
DNA: TGCAGCGTGGGACTAGCGGGGAACCAAGAGACCCAGTACTTC
CDR3: CSVGLAGNQETQYF

size: -
D: -
J: TRBJ1-2
V: TRBV5-4
DNA: TGTGCCAGCAGCTTCCCAACAGAAAGCTATGGCTACACCTTC
CDR3: CASSFPTESYGYTF

size: -
D: -
J: TRBJ2-1
V: TRBV11-3
DNA: TGTGCCAGCAGCCCCTGGGGGGGGGCCAAATACAATGAGCAGTTCTTC
CDR3: CASSPWGGAKYNEQFF

size: many
D: TRBD1
J: TRBJ2-7
V: TRBV7-2
DNA: TGTGCCAGCAGCCGGGACAGGGGGCAACACGAGCAGTACTTC
CDR3: CASSRDRGQHEQYF

size: -
D: -
J: TRBJ2-1
V: TRBV28
DNA: TGTGCCAGCAGTTTTGTTTCCCCTTTTGGGCAGGGGAGAAGTTGGTACAATGAGCAGTTCTTC
CDR3: CASSFVSPFGQGRSWYNEQFF

size: few
D: TRBD1
J: TRBJ1-1
V: TRBV29-1
DNA: TGCGGGGGACAGGCAACGGGGACTGAAGCTTTCTTT
CDR3: CGGQATGTEAFF

size: -
D: -
J: TRBJ1-2
V: TRBV5-4
DNA: TGTGCCAGCAGACCGACCGCAGGCTACTATGGCTACACCTTC
CDR3: CASRPTAGYYGYTF

size: -
D: -
J: TRBJ1-2
V: TRBV28
DNA: TGTGCCAGTAGACGCTTTGGGCTTAACTATGGCTACACCTTC
CDR3: CASRRFGLNYGYTF

size: -
D: -
J: TRBJ1-1
V: TRBV28
DNA: TGTGCCAGCAGTCCCCCGCCGGGAAACACTGAAGCTTTCTTT
CDR3: CASSPPPGNTEAFF

size: few
D: -
J: TRBJ1-1
V: TRBV28
DNA: TGTGCCAGCAGTCTCCCCGTGGGACAAGCGTACACTGAAGCTTTCTTT
CDR3: CASSLPVGQAYTEAFF

size: few
D: -
J: TRBJ1-4
V: TRBV7-3
DNA: TGTGCCAGCAGCTTAGAGTATCGGGAAAAACTGTTTTTT
CDR3: CASSLEYREKLFF

size: -
D: -
J: TRBJ2-7
V: TRBV7-9
DNA: TGTGCCAGCAGCTTAGTGACGGGGTCAGCCTACGAGCAGTACTTC
CDR3: CASSLVTGSAYEQYF

size: -
D: TRBD1
J: TRBJ2-2
V: TRBV4-1
DNA: TGCGCCAGCAGCCAGAGGGGGACAGGGGCATCCGGCGGGGAGCTGTTTTTT
CDR3: CASSQRGTGASGGELFF

size: -
D: -
J: TRBJ2-1
V: TRBV28
DNA: TGTGCCAGCAGTCTTAGGGCTACAGGGAAGGAAATCTTC
CDR3: CASSLRATGKEIF

size: many
D: -
J: TRBJ1-5
V: TRBV10-2
DNA: TGCGCCAGCAGTACAGAGACCCATCAGCCCCAGCATTTT
CDR3: CASSTETHQPQHF

size: -
D: -
J: TRBJ1-1
V: TRBV15
DNA: TGTGCCACCAGCAGAGGACAGCCGAACACTGAAGCTTTCTTT
CDR3: CATSRGQPNTEAFF

size: -
D: TRBD1
J: TRBJ2-1
V: TRBV19
DNA: TGTGCCAGTACCCCGACAGGGATATCCTACAATGAGCAGTTCTTC
CDR3: CASTPTGISYNEQFF

size: -
D: -
J: TRBJ2-3
V: TRBV18
DNA: TGTGCCAGCTCACCACTAGGGGGGGGCACAGATACGCAGTATTTT
CDR3: CASSPLGGGTDTQYF

size: once
D: TRBD1
J: TRBJ2-1
V: TRBV5-8
DNA: TGTGCCAGCAGCGCAGGACAGGGCTCCTACAATGAGCAGTTCTTC
CDR3: CASSAGQGSYNEQFF

size: -
D: -
J: TRBJ2-7
V: TRBV6-6
DNA: TGTGCCAGCAGTTACGGCGGCGAGTACGAGCAGTACTTC
CDR3: CASSYGGEYEQYF

size: -
D: -
J: TRBJ1-6
V: TRBV2
DNA: TGTGCCAGCAGTGGCGGGCTTCAACGTAATTCACCCCTCCACTTT
CDR3: CASSGGLQRNSPLHF

size: few
D: TRBD1
J: TRBJ2-3
V: TRBV29-1
DNA: TGCAGCGTCGTCCGGGACAGTTCTGGCACAGATACGCAGTATTTT
CDR3: CSVVRDSSGTDTQYF

size: -
D: -
J: TRBJ2-3
V: TRBV5-1
DNA: TGCGCCAGCAGCCGGACAGACGAAGATACGCAGTATTTT
CDR3: CASSRTDEDTQYF

size: few
D: TRBD2
J: TRBJ2-1
V: TRBV7-2
DNA: TGTGCCAGCAGCCCAGGTGGTAGCGGGGGGCGACGGGAGCAGTTCTTC
CDR3: CASSPGGSGGRREQFF

size: -
D: TRBD1
J: TRBJ1-6
V: TRBV28
DNA: TGTGCCAGCAGCCAACTCGGACAGGGGGCAAATTCACCCCTCCACTTT
CDR3: CASSQLGQGANSPLHF

size: -
D: -
J: TRBJ1-1
V: TRBV15
DNA: TGTGCCACCAGCAGAGTAACAGTTAACACTGAAGCTTTCTTT
CDR3: CATSRVTVNTEAFF

size: -
D: TRBD1
J: TRBJ1-5
V: TRBV18
DNA: TGTGCCAGCTCACTTGACAGGGTAACGGATCAGCCCCAGCATTTT
CDR3: CASSLDRVTDQPQHF

size: -
D: -
J: TRBJ1-1
V: TRBV23-1
DNA: TGCGCCAGCAGTCACCCGGGAGGGGACCCGAACACTGAAGCTTTCTTT
CDR3: CASSHPGGDPNTEAFF

size: -
D: TRBD2
J: TRBJ2-7
V: TRBV6-1
DNA: TGTGGGGGAGGGGATTCTCATTACGAGCAGTACTTC
CDR3: CGGGDSHYEQYF

size: -
D: -
J: TRBJ2-7
V: TRBV15
DNA: TGTGCCACCAGCAGGGACTTAGACGAGCAGTACTTC
CDR3: CATSRDLDEQYF

size: -
D: -
J: TRBJ2-3
V: TRBV30
DNA: TGTGCCTGTTATAGCGGATATAACACAGATACGCAGTATTTT
CDR3: CACYSGYNTDTQYF

size: -
D: -
J: TRBJ1-3
V: TRBV12-2
DNA: TGTGCAAGTCGCGGCTGGACAGGAAACACCATATATTTT
CDR3: CASRGWTGNTIYF

size: -
D: -
J: TRBJ2-7
V: TRBV7-6
DNA: TGTGCCAGCAGCTTTAGTGGCGAGCAGTACTTC
CDR3: CASSFSGEQYF

size: -
D: TRBD2
J: TRBJ2-3
V: TRBV5-1
DNA: TGCGCCAGCAGCCAGCGGGGGGCTCAAGATACGCAGTATTTT
CDR3: CASSQRGAQDTQYF

size: -
D: -
J: TRBJ2-2
V: TRBV1
DNA: TGCACCAGCAGCCAAGGGGGACTAGCGGGGTACACCGGGGAGCTGTTTTTT
CDR3: CTSSQGGLAGYTGELFF

size: once
D: -
J: TRBJ1-4
V: TRBV5-1
DNA: TGCGCCAGCAGGAGGGACAACAATGAAAAACTGTTTTTT
CDR3: CASRRDNNEKLFF

size: -
D: -
J: TRBJ1-1
V: TRBV5-4
DNA: TGTGCCAGCAGCTTGACTATGAACACTGAAGCTTTCTTT
CDR3: CASSLTMNTEAFF

size: -
D: TRBD1
J: TRBJ1-1
V: TRBV29-1
DNA: TGCAGCGTGGCGCAGGGGGCCTCGAACACTGAAGCTTTCTTT
CDR3: CSVAQGASNTEAFF

size: -
D: TRBD1
J: TRBJ1-1
V: TRBV2
DNA: TGTGCCAGCAGGATGGGACAGGGGGGCGAAGCTTTCTTT
CDR3: CASRMGQGGEAFF

size: -
D: -
J: TRBJ2-5
V: TRBV4-2
DNA: TGTGCCAGCAGCCAAGACGTCCAGGGGGGACTCCAAGAGACCCAGTACTTC
CDR3: CASSQDVQGGLQETQYF

size: -
D: TRBD2
J: TRBJ2-2
V: TRBV11-2
DNA: TGTGCCAGCAGCTTATTAGCGGGGAACACCGGGGAGCTGTTTTTT
CDR3: CASSLLAGNTGELFF

size: -
D: -
J: TRBJ2-7
V: TRBV6-1
DNA: TGTGCCAGCAGGAGCGACGTCCCCTACGAGCAGTACTTC
CDR3: CASRSDVPYEQYF

size: -
D: -
J: TRBJ2-5
V: TRBV7-9
DNA: TGTGCCAGCAGCTTCACTAGCCAAGAGACCCAGTACTTC
CDR3: CASSFTSQETQYF

size: few
D: -
J: TRBJ1-6
V: TRBV28
DNA: TGTGCCAGCAGTTTAGAGAGGGAGAATTCACCCCTCCACTTT
CDR3: CASSLERENSPLHF

size: once
D: TRBD1
J: TRBJ2-7
V: TRBV7-8
DNA: TGTGCCAGCAGCCACGGGACAGTCTACGAGCAGTACTTC
CDR3: CASSHGTVYEQYF

size: -
D: TRBD1
J: TRBJ2-7
V: TRBV7-9
DNA: TGTGCCAGCAGCCCCGACAGGGACGAGCAGTACTTC
CDR3: CASSPDRDEQYF

size: -
D: TRBD1
J: TRBJ1-3
V: TRBV28
DNA: TGTGCCAGCAGCCGACTCGGACAGGGATCCTCCTCTGGAAACACCATATATTTT
CDR3: CASSRLGQGSSSGNTIYF

size: -
D: -
J: TRBJ2-3
V: TRBV6-1
DNA: TGTGCCAGCAGTGCCCTAGGACTATCCACAGATACGCAGTATTTT
CDR3: CASSALGLSTDTQYF

size: many
D: -
J: TRBJ1-5
V: TRBV28
DNA: TGTGCCAGCAGTTTATCCCTGACCCGGGTTTATAGCAATCAGCCCCAGCATTTT
CDR3: CASSLSLTRVYSNQPQHF

size: -
D: -
J: TRBJ1-2
V: TRBV28
DNA: TGTGCCAGCAGTCAAACGGCCCGGGGGGGGAATGGCTACACCTTC
CDR3: CASSQTARGGNGYTF